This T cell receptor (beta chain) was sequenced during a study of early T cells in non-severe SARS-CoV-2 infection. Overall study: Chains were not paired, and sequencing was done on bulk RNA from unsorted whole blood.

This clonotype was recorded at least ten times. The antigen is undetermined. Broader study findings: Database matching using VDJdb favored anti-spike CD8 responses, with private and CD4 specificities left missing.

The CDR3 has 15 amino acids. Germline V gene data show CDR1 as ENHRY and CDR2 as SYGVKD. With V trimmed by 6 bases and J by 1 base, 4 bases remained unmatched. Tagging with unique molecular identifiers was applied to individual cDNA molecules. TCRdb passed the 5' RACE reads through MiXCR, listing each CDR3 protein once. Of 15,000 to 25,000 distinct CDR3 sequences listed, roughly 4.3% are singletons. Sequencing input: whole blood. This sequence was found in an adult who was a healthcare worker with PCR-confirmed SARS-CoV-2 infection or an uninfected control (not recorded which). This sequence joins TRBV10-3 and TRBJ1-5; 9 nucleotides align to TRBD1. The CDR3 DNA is TGTGCCATCAGCGGGACAGGGTCCAGCAATCAGCCCCAGCATTTT. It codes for CAISGTGSSNQPQHF.